These 18 T cell receptor beta chains were all obtained from the same sample, sequenced in a study of T cells in narcolepsy. Only in-frame clones appear in the TCRdb table, and some are missing; sequencing was by immunoSEQ multiplex PCR. This table has tens of thousands of clones, around 85% appearing once. The sample consisted of CD45RA- memory CD4+ T cells from PBMCs. Receptors were obtained from a human donor with narcolepsy.

The rearrangement links TRBV25-1 to TRBJ2-2; TRBD1 might be the D (5 bases). The germline V and J ends were trimmed by 5 bases and 3 bases, with 7 bases remaining between them. Germline V CDR1 and CDR2: MGHDK, SYGVNS. This CDR3 region has 13 residues. CDR3 sequence (DNA): TGTGCCAGCAGTAACAGGTACACCGGGGAGCTGTTTTTT. This codes for CASSNRYTGELFF.

The gene calls are TRBV7-9 and TRBJ1-2; D ambiguous. The CDR3 has 12 amino acids. Germline lookup yields CDR1 SEHNR and CDR2 FQNEAQ (reference sequence). Between the trimmed V and J ends, which lost 4 bases and 5 bases, there was a span of 8 bases. The CDR3 bases are TGTGCCAGCAGCTCAGCGGGGTATGGCTACACCTTC. Translation gives CASSSAGYGYTF.

The rearrangement links TRBV10-3 to TRBJ1-4, with D possibly being TRBD1 (6 bases). This CDR3 has 16 amino acids. CDR1 ENHRY and CDR2 SYGVKD come from the germline V gene. The ends were cut back, 3 bases at V and 2 bases at J, with 13 bases in the middle. The CDR3 loop reads CAISDARRGTNEKLFF. As DNA, the CDR3 is TGTGCCATCAGTGACGCCCGAAGGGGGACTAATGAAAAACTGTTTTTT.

The CDR3 reads CASSPTTYNEQFF. The CDR3 DNA is TGTGCCAGCAGCCCCACAACCTACAATGAGCAGTTCTTC. This chain links TRBV7-3 with TRBJ2-1; D gene uncertain. The V gene's germline CDR1 is SGHTA and CDR2 FQGTGA. The germline V and J ends were trimmed by 5 bases and 2 bases, with 7 bases remaining between them. The CDR3 spans 13 residues. The full variable domain, in which reference TRBV7-3 and TRBJ2-1 provide the parts outside the CDR3, is GAGVSQTPSNKVTEKGKYVELRCDPISGHTALYWYRQSLGQGPEFLIYFQGTGAADDSGLPNDRFFAVRPEGSVSTLKIQRTERGDSAVYLCASSPTTYNEQFFGPGTRLTVL.

The chain is built from TRBV11-3 and TRBJ2-7, with D uncertain. This CDR3 contains 13 residues. CDR1 is SGHNT, CDR2 YENEEA, per germline. Between the trimmed V and J ends, which lost 0 bases and 7 bases, there was a span of 10 bases. Here the CDR3 DNA reads TGTGCCAGCAGCTTAGATCGGCCCGGGGAGCAGTACTTC. Translation gives CASSLDRPGEQYF.

The rearrangement links TRBV10-3 to TRBJ2-7; TRBD2 matches 16 bases. V was clipped by 2 bases and J by 4 bases; unmatched bases: 2. Looked up from germline, CDR1 is ENHRY and CDR2 is SYGVKD. This CDR3 region has 16 residues. As DNA, the CDR3 is TGTGCCATCAGTGAGCCGGGACTAGCGGGAGGGTACGAGCAGTACTTC. It codes for CAISEPGLAGGYEQYF.

The V call is TRBV13, the J call TRBJ2-1; perhaps TRBD2 as D (6 bases). The CDR3 spans 14 residues. V was trimmed by 5 bases and J by 6 bases, leaving 14 bases between them. The germline V gene has CDR1 PRHDT and CDR2 FYEKMQ (reference sequence). The CDR3 is CASSPGRGGNEQFF. CDR3 nucleotides: TGTGCCAGCAGCCCTGGTCGGGGAGGCAATGAGCAGTTCTTC.

To note about this clone: Other DNA sequences within the sample encode an identical CDR3. The genes are TRBV11-3 and TRBJ2-5, with a possible D match to TRBD2 (6 bases). Germline-derived CDR1 and CDR2 are SGHNT and YENEEA. The CDR3 loop spans 13 amino acids. V gave up 3 bases and J gave up 2 bases, with 7 bases separating them. Written as DNA, the CDR3 is TGTGCCAGCAGCTTGGGGGGACAAGAGACCCAGTACTTC. This encodes CASSLGGQETQYF.

The gene calls are TRBV27 and TRBJ2-3; possibly TRBD1 or TRBD2 for D (5 bases each). The CDR3 totals 13 residues. Germline V gene lookup returns CDR1 MNHEY and CDR2 SMNVEV (reference sequence). V was pared by 6 bases and J by 2 bases, with 9 bases between. The CDR3 region has the DNA TGTGCCAGCAGCGGGGCGCTCACAGATACGCAGTATTTT. The encoded protein is CASSGALTDTQYF.

The V and J genes are TRBV7-2 and TRBJ2-5, with TRBD1 matching 9 bases. The DNA end is more similar to TRBJ2-7, so the J call may be wrong. This CDR3 contains 14 residues. Germline lookup yields CDR1 SGHTA and CDR2 FQGNSA. This CDR3 reads CASSSGQGRYEQYF. CDR3 nucleotide sequence: TGTGCCAGCAGCTCCGGACAGGGGAGGTACGAGCAGTACTTC.

Worth noting for this clone: At one end the junction does not follow the germline gene, possibly because of a read error. The chain has TRBV25-1 and TRBJ1-4, with D unresolved. CDR3 length: 12 amino acids. Germline loops: CDR1 MGHDK, CDR2 SYGVNS. The CDR3 bases are TGTGCCAGCAGTGATATTAGGGCGAAAACTGTTTTT. This gives the protein CASSDIRAKTVF.

The chain recombines TRBV7-2 with TRBJ2-7; TRBD1 might be the D (6 bases). CDR1 is SGHTA, CDR2 FQGNSA, per germline. Trimming shortened V by 5 bases and J by 6 bases, and 14 bases separated the two germline ends. The CDR3 runs to 13 residues. The chain's CDR3 is CASSRIQGFEQYF. The CDR3 DNA follows: TGTGCCAGCAGCCGAATACAGGGTTTCGAGCAGTACTTC.

The rearrangement uses TRBV2 and TRBJ2-1; TRBD1 matches 9 bases. V shed 7 bases and J 1 base; nucleotides not matched to a gene: 5. The V gene's germline CDR1 is SNHLY and CDR2 FYNNEI. This CDR3 spans 15 amino acids. CDR3 bases: TGTGCCAGCAAAATAGGACAGGGGTCCTACAATGAGCAGTTCTTC. Protein: CASKIGQGSYNEQFF. The full variable domain, rest sourced from reference TRBV2 and TRBJ2-1, is EPEVTQTPSHQVTQMGQEVILRCVPISNHLYFYWYRQILGQKVEFLVSFYNNEISEKSEIFDDQFSVERPDGSNFTLKIRSTKLEDSAMYFCASKIGQGSYNEQFFGPGTRLTVL.

The CDR3 bases are TGTGCCAGTAGACAGGGAGAGACCCAGTACTTC. Encoded protein: CASRQGETQYF. The chain employs TRBV19 and TRBJ2-5; tentatively, D is TRBD1 (6 bases). The CDR3 covers 11 residues. Trimming stripped 6 bases from V and 4 bases from J, with 6 bases between. CDR1 and CDR2 from the germline V gene are LNHDA and SQIVND (reference sequence).

The V call is TRBV15, the J call TRBJ1-5, with unresolved D. The V end was cut by 5 bases, the J end by 6 bases, with 8 bases between. The CDR3 consists of 12 residues. The germline V gene encodes CDR1 LNHNV and CDR2 YYDKDF (reference sequence). CDR3 sequence: CATSPGVQPQHF. In nucleotides, the CDR3 is TGTGCCACCAGCCCCGGGGTTCAGCCCCAGCATTTT. Complete variable domain (other parts from reference TRBV15 and TRBJ1-5): DAMVIQNPRYQVTQFGKPVTLSCSQTLNHNVMYWYQQKSSQAPKLLFHYYDKDFNNEADTPDNFQSRRPNTSFCFLDIRSPGLGDTAMYLCATSPGVQPQHFGDGTRLSIL.

This clone has a single count. The chain couples TRBV7-2 to TRBJ1-2, with 10 bases aligning to TRBD1. Losses at the gene ends were 5 bases for V and 8 bases for J; bases not matched to a gene: 5. CDR1 is SGHTA and CDR2 is FQGNSA in the germline V gene. The CDR3 runs 13 residues. This CDR3 is CASSVGQGDGYTF. CDR3 DNA: TGTGCCAGCAGCGTCGGACAGGGGGACGGCTACACCTTC.

The chain employs TRBV7-8 and TRBJ1-1; D uncertain. The CDR3 totals 16 residues. Germline CDR1 reads SGHVS; CDR2 reads FQNEAQ. The V end was cut by 5 bases, the J end by 1 base, with 17 bases between. DNA of the CDR3: TGTGCCAGCAGCATAAACGGGATAATAGGGAACACTGAAGCTTTCTTT. It codes for CASSINGIIGNTEAFF.

The chain couples TRBV6-1 to TRBJ2-7; possibly TRBD2 for D (6 bases). CDR1 MNHNS and CDR2 SASEGT come from the germline V gene. With 6 bases removed from V and 6 bases from J, the gap between germline ends came to 9 bases. The CDR3 length is 11 residues. The CDR3 protein is CASRFSGEQYF. The CDR3 coding sequence is TGTGCCAGCAGGTTTAGCGGCGAGCAGTACTTC.